This T cell receptor beta chain was sequenced for a study of OX40 agonist ivuxolimab in advanced cancers. Whole-study context: All patients had ivuxolimab intravenously every 2 weeks at 0.01 to 10 mg/kg.

This clone has a single count. This CDR3 region has 13 residues. In germline, CDR1 is SGHTA, CDR2 FQGNSA. The assay was immunoSEQ multiplex PCR, and TCRdb's table has in-frame clones only and misses some. Among around 82,000 clones listed, about 90% were seen once. The receptor was isolated from an adult with an advanced solid tumor such as melanoma, head and neck, liver or kidney cancer. The sample in question was CD4+ or CD8+ T cells sorted from blood, obtained in a trial of the OX40 agonist ivuxolimab. The V and J genes are TRBV7-2 and TRBJ2-5, with D tentatively TRBD2 (5 bases). The end of the DNA fits TRBJ2-7 better, so the J call may be wrong. The CDR3 DNA reads as TGTGCCAGCAGCTTTCCGGGATCCGACGAGCAGTACTTC. It translates to CASSFPGSDEQYF.